These 27 T cell receptor beta chains were sequenced from one sample in a study of radiotherapy plus CTLA-4 blockade in lung cancer. Produced via immunoSEQ multiplex PCR; TCRdb's table is partial and in-frame only. The table includes over 50,000 clones, 65% to 80% detected once. Here the sequenced sample was peripheral blood, taken from a patient treated with radiotherapy plus ipilimumab. The receptors come from a human donor with non-small cell lung cancer who had a complete response to radiotherapy plus ipilimumab.

This chain connects TRBV29-1 to TRBJ2-1; D remains ambiguous. Germline V gene data show CDR1 as SQVTM and CDR2 as ANQGSEA. The length of the CDR3 is 13 residues. The V gene lost 7 bases and the J gene lost 0 bases, with 10 bases spanning the gap. This CDR3 reads CSGCRSSYNEQFF. As DNA, the CDR3 is TGCAGCGGTTGCCGGAGCTCCTACAATGAGCAGTTCTTC.

The V call is TRBV28, the J call TRBJ2-7, with D perhaps matching TRBD2 (6 bases). Germline CDR1 MDHEN, CDR2 SYDVKM. Trimming pared 5 bases from V and 0 bases from J, leaving 14 bases between. The CDR3 runs 15 residues. Here the CDR3 DNA reads TGTGCCAGCAGTGCGGTGAGCGGGCGCTCCTACGAGCAGTACTTC. This gives the protein CASSAVSGRSYEQYF.

This sequence joins TRBV11-2 and TRBJ1-2; possible D gene TRBD1, 5 bases. V lost 6 bases and J lost 4, with 6 bases in between. Germline values: CDR1 SGHAT, CDR2 FQNNGV. The CDR3 contains 11 residues. The CDR3 protein is CASRTAYGYTF. The CDR3 DNA reads as TGTGCCAGCAGGACAGCCTATGGCTACACCTTC.

The table lists this clone with a few counts. The chain recombines TRBV9 with TRBJ1-1; D is possibly TRBD1 (5 bases). V was clipped by 1 base and J by 1 base, with 11 bases between them. CDR1 is SGDLS and CDR2 is YYNGEE in the germline V gene. The CDR3 runs 15 residues. The CDR3 DNA reads TGTGCCAGCAGCGTATTTAGGACACCGAACACTGAAGCTTTCTTT. Protein sequence: CASSVFRTPNTEAFF.

The CDR3 DNA is TGTGCCAGCAGCTTCAACAGCCTCTCGTACGAGCAGTACTTC. Translated, it gives CASSFNSLSYEQYF. The genes are TRBV11-2 and TRBJ2-7; D is unclear. Per germline, CDR1 SGHAT and CDR2 FQNNGV. The CDR3 sequence is 14 residues long. V was trimmed by 3 bases and J by 4 bases, leaving 13 bases between them. The complete variable domain, with remaining parts taken from reference TRBV11-2 and TRBJ2-7, reads EAGVAQSPRYKIIEKRQSVAFWCNPISGHATLYWYQQILGQGPKLLIQFQNNGVVDDSQLPKDRFSAERLKGVDSTLKIQPAKLEDSAVYLCASSFNSLSYEQYFGPGTRLTVT.

The V call is TRBV7-2, the J call TRBJ1-2, with D unresolved. This CDR3 region has 14 residues. Germline lookup yields CDR1 SGHTA and CDR2 FQGNSA. V was clipped by 0 bases and J by 4 bases, with 9 bases between them. CDR3 protein: CASSLASRSYGYTF. The CDR3 nucleotides read TGTGCCAGCAGCTTAGCGAGTCGGTCCTATGGCTACACCTTC.

The CDR3 nucleotides are TGTGCCACCAGCAGAGGGGAAGCGGGAGTTGGGGAGACCCAGTACTTC. Encoded protein: CATSRGEAGVGETQYF. V gene TRBV15 combines with J gene TRBJ2-5, with 8 positions matching TRBD2. The CDR3 loop spans 16 amino acids. The germline V gene has CDR1 LNHNV and CDR2 YYDKDF (reference sequence). V shed 1 base and J 5 bases; nucleotides not matched to a gene: 9.

J is TRBJ2-7 and V is TRBV5-4; tentative D call: TRBD1 (6 bases). The length of the CDR3 is 14 residues. Trimming took off 4 bases at V and 1 base at J, with 12 bases between the two ends. CDR1 and CDR2 (germline): SGHNT, YYREEE (reference sequence). The CDR3 DNA reads TGTGCCAGCAGCCCGAAGACAGGATCCTACGAGCAGTACTTC. Translation gives CASSPKTGSYEQYF.

This clone has a single count. The genes are TRBV25-1 and TRBJ1-5; 8 bases are shared with TRBD1. Germline lookup yields CDR1 MGHDK and CDR2 SYGVNS. The junction had 4 bases not matched to a gene; V was cut back by 5 bases and J by 4 bases. The CDR3 runs 14 residues. CDR3 sequence reads: CASSPTGVNQPQHF. Written as DNA, the CDR3 is TGTGCCAGCAGTCCGACAGGGGTGAATCAGCCCCAGCATTTT.

This chain links TRBV30 with TRBJ2-7; no clear D. This CDR3 comprises 11 residues. V lost 0 bases and J lost 4, with 4 bases in between. Germline CDR1 and CDR2: GTSNPN and SVGIG (reference sequence). CDR3: CAWSVRYEQYF. For the CDR3, the DNA is TGTGCCTGGAGTGTCCGGTACGAGCAGTACTTC.

V gene TRBV11-3 combines with J gene TRBJ2-3; TRBD2 matches 14 bases. V gave up 5 bases and J gave up 4 bases; unmatched junction bases: 11. Germline V gives CDR1 SGHNT, CDR2 YENEEA. The CDR3 has 18 amino acids. CDR3 DNA: TGTGCCAGCAGCCCGCCAACCGGGACTAGCGGGAGCCCAGATACGCAGTATTTT. Its protein is CASSPPTGTSGSPDTQYF.

V is TRBV18 and J is TRBJ1-2, with 11 positions matching TRBD1. The V gene's germline CDR1 is KGHSH and CDR2 LQKENI. The CDR3 covers 16 residues. Germline trimming cut 0 bases from V and 4 bases from J; bases unmatched to any gene: 4. This chain's CDR3 is CASSPPTGTGGYGYTF. CDR3 DNA: TGTGCCAGCTCACCACCTACCGGGACAGGGGGCTATGGCTACACCTTC.

Only a few counts were recorded for this clone. This chain uses TRBV19 with TRBJ1-1, with D perhaps matching TRBD1 (6 bases). The CDR3 sequence is 15 residues long. From germline, CDR1 is LNHDA and CDR2 SQIVND (reference sequence). With 6 bases removed from V and 7 bases from J, the gap between germline ends came to 21 bases. The CDR3 region is CASRKELYDRREAFF. The DNA for the CDR3 is TGTGCCAGTAGAAAGGAATTGTATGACAGGCGTGAAGCTTTCTTT.

This clone was counted a few times. The chain links TRBV7-2 to TRBJ1-5; D is uncertain. In germline, CDR1 is SGHTA, CDR2 FQGNSA. There are 13 residues in the CDR3. Deletions cut 6 bases from V and 3 bases from J, with 9 bases between. The CDR3 is CASSTRFNQPQHF. CDR3 nucleotides: TGTGCCAGCAGTACCCGGTTCAATCAGCCCCAGCATTTT.

This clone turned up a few times. CDR3: CASSLAGAGRVQPQHF. The CDR3 DNA reads as TGTGCCAGCAGCTTAGCTGGGGCAGGGCGAGTGCAGCCCCAGCATTTT. This chain joins TRBV7-9 and TRBJ1-5, with D tentatively TRBD1 (5 bases). Trimming cost V 0 bases and J 7 bases, with 16 bases left between them. The length of the CDR3 is 16 residues. CDR1 SEHNR and CDR2 FQNEAQ come from the germline V gene (reference sequence). The full variable domain, with the rest looked up from reference TRBV7-9 and TRBJ1-5, is DTGVSQNPRHKITKRGQNVTFRCDPISEHNRLYWYRQTLGQGPEFLTYFQNEAQLEKSRLLSDRFSAERPKGSFSTLEIQRTEQGDSAMYLCASSLAGAGRVQPQHFGDGTRLSIL.

A few counts support this clone. V gene TRBV7-9 combines with J gene TRBJ1-4; 7 nucleotides align to TRBD1. V gave up 5 bases and J gave up 3 bases; unmatched junction bases: 6. This CDR3 region has 15 residues. Germline values: CDR1 SEHNR, CDR2 FQNEAQ (reference sequence). The CDR3 sequence: CASSAGDSPNEKLFF. The CDR3 coding sequence is TGTGCCAGCAGCGCAGGGGACAGCCCTAATGAAAAACTGTTTTTT.

The chain has TRBV6-6 and TRBJ1-4, with 7 nucleotides matching TRBD1. Germline loops: CDR1 MNHNY, CDR2 SVGAGI (reference sequence). Germline trimming cut 8 bases from V and 3 bases from J; bases unmatched to any gene: 3. The CDR3 is 13 residues long. The CDR3 here is CASRDSPNEKLFF. The CDR3 DNA sequence: TGTGCCAGCCGGGACAGCCCTAATGAAAAACTGTTTTTT.

This chain joins TRBV7-2 and TRBJ2-3; the match to TRBD2 covers 9 bases. This CDR3 spans 15 amino acids. CDR1 is SGHTA and CDR2 is FQGNSA in the germline V gene. The trim removed 3 bases at V and 10 bases at J, leaving 11 bases unmatched. CDR3 nucleotides: TGTGCCAGCAGCTTCGGCGGGGGGGCCTTGTCTCCGCAGTATTTT. Protein: CASSFGGGALSPQYF. The variable domain in full, completed from reference TRBV7-2 and TRBJ2-3, reads GAGVSQSPSNKVTEKGKDVELRCDPISGHTALYWYRQSLGQGLEFLIYFQGNSAPDKSGLPSDRFSAERTGGSVSTLTIQRTQQEDSAVYLCASSFGGGALSPQYFGPGTRLTVL.

V usage is TRBV7-2 and J usage is TRBJ2-1; no firm D call. V lost 5 bases and J lost 9, with 17 bases in between. Germline loops: CDR1 SGHTA, CDR2 FQGNSA. The CDR3 runs to 14 residues. CDR3 nucleotides: TGTGCCAGCAGCCCTTCCGTCCAAGGCGGTGAGCAGTTCTTC. Its protein is CASSPSVQGGEQFF.

This clone was recorded once. The chain carries TRBV23-1 and TRBJ1-3; D is unclear. Being an ORF, TRBV23-1 has a function that is uncertain. The V and J ends lost 0 bases and 1 base respectively, with 13 bases between them. The CDR3 extends over 17 amino acids. The CDR3 coding sequence is TGCGCCAGCAGTCAATCGTGGGAGGTACAGTCTGGAAACACCATATATTTT. As protein: CASSQSWEVQSGNTIYF.

The rearrangement links TRBV5-4 to TRBJ2-5; 9 nucleotides align to TRBD2. Germline V gene data show CDR1 as SGHNT and CDR2 as YYREEE (reference sequence). V lost 4 bases to trimming and J lost 4 bases; unmatched junction nucleotides: 5. The CDR3 contains 14 residues. CDR3 in amino acids: CASSSWRGGETQYF. CDR3 DNA sequence: TGTGCCAGCAGCAGTTGGCGGGGGGGAGAGACCCAGTACTTC. The full variable domain, with the rest looked up from reference TRBV5-4 and TRBJ2-5, is ETGVTQSPTHLIKTRGQQVTLRCSSQSGHNTVSWYQQALGQGPQFIFQYYREEENGRGNFPPRFSGLQFPNYSSELNVNALELDDSALYLCASSSWRGGETQYFGPGTRLLVL.

This clone was found a few times. The gene calls are TRBV19 and TRBJ2-7, with 10 bases that match TRBD2. The CDR3 is 15 amino acids. Germline CDR1 LNHDA, CDR2 SQIVND (reference sequence). V lost 3 bases to trimming and J lost 0 bases; unmatched junction nucleotides: 2. The DNA of the CDR3 is TGTGCCAGTAGTATCTTAGCGGGGGGCTCCTACGAGCAGTACTTC. Encoded protein: CASSILAGGSYEQYF. Filled out from reference TRBV19 and TRBJ2-7, the complete variable domain reads DGGITQSPKYLFRKEGQNVTLSCEQNLNHDAMYWYRQDPGQGLRLIYYSQIVNDFQKGDIAEGYSVSREKKESFPLTVTSAQKNPTAFYLCASSILAGGSYEQYFGPGTRLTVT.

The V and J genes are TRBV7-2 and TRBJ1-5; 11 positions agree with TRBD1. This CDR3 region has 17 residues. Germline V CDR1 and CDR2: SGHTA, FQGNSA. V lost 2 bases, J lost 11 bases, and 14 bases stayed unmatched. CDR3 sequence (DNA): TGTGCCAGCAGCTTACGGGGGACAGGGGGGCCCGCAGGGGCCCAGCATTTT. This sequence encodes CASSLRGTGGPAGAQHF.

The chain joins TRBV5-5 to TRBJ1-2; 7 nucleotides agree with TRBD1. This CDR3 region has 14 residues. The J segment lost 2 bases and the V segment lost 4 bases, leaving 5 bases of the junction unmatched. CDR1 SGHKS and CDR2 YYEKEE come from the germline V gene (reference sequence). The CDR3 DNA follows: TGTGCCAGCAGCGCGGTGGACAGGAACTATGGCTACACCTTC. Protein: CASSAVDRNYGYTF.

The rearrangement joins TRBV7-2 to TRBJ1-4, with 9 positions matching TRBD1. Germline trimming cut 3 bases from V and 8 bases from J; bases unmatched to any gene: 4. This CDR3 is built from 14 residues. Germline CDR1 is SGHTA and CDR2 is FQGNSA. CDR3 loop: CASSLDRGEEKLFF. In DNA form, the CDR3 reads TGTGCCAGCAGCTTGGACAGGGGCGAAGAAAAACTGTTTTTT.

The chain joins TRBV9 to TRBJ2-1; D remains unclear. The V gene's germline CDR1 is SGDLS and CDR2 YYNGEE. V lost 0 bases to trimming and J lost 7 bases, with 8 bases between them. The CDR3 sequence is 13 residues long. The DNA of the CDR3 is TGTGCCAGCAGCGTAGACCTCCGGAATGAGCAGTTCTTC. It specifies CASSVDLRNEQFF.

The J gene is TRBJ1-2, the V gene TRBV30, with 11 bases aligning to TRBD1. The V gene end was trimmed by 6 bases and the J gene end by 8 bases; junction bases not matched to a gene: 8. Germline lookup yields CDR1 GTSNPN and CDR2 SVGIG (reference sequence). The length of the CDR3 is 13 residues. CDR3 bases: TGTGCCTGCCCGGGACAGGGGGACACCGGCTACACCTTC. Translating gives CACPGQGDTGYTF.